This T cell receptor beta chain was obtained from a study of T cells in Graves' hyperthyroidism and ophthalmopathy. CDR1 is MGHRA, CDR2 YSYEKL, per germline. The V end lost 0 bases, the J end lost 6 bases, and 8 bases lay between the germline ends. This CDR3 is built from 13 residues. This clonotype has ten or more counts. The TCR beta CDR3 regions underwent amplification using RNA transcripts as the source. First-round RT-PCR targeting the TCR CDR3 was performed with the HTBI primer set. TCRdb reanalysed the multiplex PCR reads using MiXCR and keeps one entry per CDR3 protein. The table has some 600,000 distinct CDR3 sequences, about 15% seen once.

Material for sequencing was blood. V gene TRBV4-1 combines with J gene TRBJ1-2; D gene uncertain. This TCR derives from a young woman with Graves' hyperthyroidism that later progressed to Graves' ophthalmopathy. CDR3 region: CASSQDRSNGYTF. CDR3 DNA: TGCGCCAGCAGCCAAGACAGAAGCAATGGCTACACCTTC.